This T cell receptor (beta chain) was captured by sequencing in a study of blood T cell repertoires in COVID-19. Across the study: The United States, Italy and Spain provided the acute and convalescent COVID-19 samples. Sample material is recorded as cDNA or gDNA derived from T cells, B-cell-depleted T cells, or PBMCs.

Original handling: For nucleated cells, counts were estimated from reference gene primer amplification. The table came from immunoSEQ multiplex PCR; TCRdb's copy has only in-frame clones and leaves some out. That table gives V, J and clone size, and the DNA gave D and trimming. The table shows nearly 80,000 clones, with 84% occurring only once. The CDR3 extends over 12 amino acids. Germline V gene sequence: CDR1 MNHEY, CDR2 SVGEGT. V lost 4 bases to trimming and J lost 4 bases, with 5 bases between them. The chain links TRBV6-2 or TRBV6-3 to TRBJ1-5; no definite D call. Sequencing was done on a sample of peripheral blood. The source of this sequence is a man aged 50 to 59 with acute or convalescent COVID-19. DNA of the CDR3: TGTGCCAGCAGTTTAGATAATCAGCCCCAGCATTTT. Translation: CASSLDNQPQHF.